The entry below describes one TCR beta chain. Its target is not known. The sample comes from a study of cytomegalovirus exposure and HLA in healthy donors. PCR was performed using 60 Vbeta and 13 Jbeta primers. Assay: immunoSEQ multiplex PCR; the TCRdb copy retains only in-frame clones and omits some. In the table there are fewer than 200,000 clones, approximately 80% of which are singletons. CDR3 length: 11 amino acids. Study-wide results and limits: Most TCR beta V segments were productive about 90% or about 30% of the time in an earlier analysis.

Sequenced material: PBMCs. The origin of this receptor is a female donor in good health and CMV-seronegative. The chain combines TRBV21-1 with TRBJ2-1; the table's D call of TRBD2 was not tested on the DNA. TRBV21-1 has pseudogene status. DNA for the CDR3: TGTGCCAGCAGCAAGAGGAAGGAGCAGTTCTTC. It translates to CASSKRKEQFF.